These 7 T cell receptor beta chains came from one sample sequenced in a study of blood T cell repertoires in COVID-19. Repertoires were generated with immunoSEQ multiplex PCR, while TCRdb's copy carries only in-frame clones and drops some. Altogether around 280,000 clones are present, about 83% being singletons, with the ten largest covering around 5.8%. The specimen sequenced was PBMCs or T cells enriched from blood (not recorded which). The source is a woman aged 40-49 years who had recovered from COVID-19.

This clone was detected a few times. The chain has TRBV11-2 and TRBJ1-4; D may be TRBD1 (6 bases). V was trimmed by 9 bases and J by 6 bases, leaving 14 bases between them. CDR3 length: 13 residues. Germline-derived CDR1 and CDR2 are SGHAT and FQNNGV. CDR3 loop: CASRPRQDEKLFF. CDR3 in DNA: TGTGCCAGTCGGCCGAGACAGGATGAAAAACTGTTTTTT.

The V and J genes are TRBV19 and TRBJ1-1, with no clear D. V was pared by 3 bases and J by 0 bases, with 11 bases between. Germline V gene lookup returns CDR1 LNHDA and CDR2 SQIVND (reference sequence). This CDR3 has 15 amino acids. The CDR3 here is CASSMVGALNTEAFF. For the CDR3, the DNA is TGTGCCAGTAGTATGGTGGGAGCTCTGAACACTGAAGCTTTCTTT. Using reference TRBV19 and TRBJ1-1 for the parts outside the CDR3, the full variable domain is DGGITQSPKYLFRKEGQNVTLSCEQNLNHDAMYWYRQDPGQGLRLIYYSQIVNDFQKGDIAEGYSVSREKKESFPLTVTSAQKNPTAFYLCASSMVGALNTEAFFGQGTRLTVV.

This clone was seen at least ten times. The chain couples TRBV27 to TRBJ1-4, with 8 nucleotides matching TRBD1. The V gene's germline CDR1 is MNHEY and CDR2 SMNVEV (reference sequence). This CDR3 is 15 amino acids long. The junction had 9 bases not matched to a gene; V was cut back by 5 bases and J by 7 bases. The CDR3 sequence: CASSGRQGPGEKLFF. CDR3 coding DNA: TGTGCCAGCAGTGGAAGACAGGGGCCAGGTGAAAAACTGTTTTTT. The complete variable domain, with remaining parts taken from reference TRBV27 and TRBJ1-4, reads EAQVTQNPRYLITVTGKKLTVTCSQNMNHEYMSWYRQDPGLGLRQIYYSMNVEVTDKGDVPEGYKVSRKEKRNFPLILESPSPNQTSLYFCASSGRQGPGEKLFFGSGTQLSVL.

The chain links TRBV6-1 to TRBJ1-5, with a possible D match to TRBD1 (5 bases). Germline V gene lookup returns CDR1 MNHNS and CDR2 SASEGT. Trimming cost V 1 base and J 7 bases, with 11 bases left between them. The CDR3 has 14 residues. The CDR3 loop is CASSEGAGRQPQHF. The CDR3 DNA sequence: TGTGCCAGCAGTGAAGGGGCAGGGAGGCAGCCCCAGCATTTT.

The V call is TRBV19, the J call TRBJ1-1; possibly TRBD1 for D (5 bases). With 6 bases removed from V and 4 bases from J, the gap between germline ends came to 15 bases. Germline values: CDR1 LNHDA, CDR2 SQIVND (reference sequence). The CDR3 contains 14 residues. The CDR3 loop is CASRGQGWLTEAFF. Written as DNA, the CDR3 is TGTGCCAGTAGAGGACAAGGCTGGCTCACTGAAGCTTTCTTT.

The chain uses TRBV6-5 and TRBJ2-2; the match to TRBD1 covers 8 bases. The CDR3 spans 15 residues. The J segment lost 9 bases and the V segment lost 5 bases, leaving 11 bases of the junction unmatched. Germline CDR1 MNHEY, CDR2 SVGAGI. CDR3 sequence: CASSTPRQGRRELFF. In DNA, the CDR3 is TGTGCCAGCAGTACCCCCCGACAGGGGAGGAGGGAGCTGTTTTTT.

The rearrangement joins TRBV7-3 to TRBJ2-1; 12 bases align to TRBD2. CDR3 length: 16 residues. With 4 bases clipped from V and 8 bases from J, the junction kept 9 bases outside the gene matches. Germline CDR1 is SGHTA and CDR2 is FQGTGA. The CDR3 here is CASSSLPSGRADEQFF. The DNA for the CDR3 is TGTGCCAGCAGCTCCCTCCCTAGCGGGAGGGCCGATGAGCAGTTCTTC.